This T cell receptor beta chain was sequenced for a study of vaccination and CD4 T cells after COVID-19. About the research overall: The convalescents included six males and four females, and among them two were Hispanic while seven were Caucasian. Post-vaccine sampling followed dose two by a median roughly 70 days (range 14 to 241). Post-COVID samples had a sampling time that fell a median around 100 days after diagnosis (range 35 to 161). Findings and caveats of the study: A median of around 90% of reactive clones, in convalescent patients, became evident only post-vaccination.

CDR3 size: 14 residues. Germline CDR1 SNHLY, CDR2 FYNNEI. Trimming took off 6 bases at V and 1 base at J, with 11 bases between the two ends. MiXCR, run by TCRdb on the PCR reads, gives a single entry per CDR3 protein. The sample contains some 25,000 distinct CDR3 sequences, 45% to 65% of which appear only once. Of note for this clonotype: No antigen is known for it.

Material: CD4+ T cells from blood, obtained before SARS-CoV-2 vaccination. The chain combines TRBV2 with TRBJ2-3, with D perhaps TRBD2 (6 bases). This TCR came from a human donor who had recovered from COVID-19. CDR3 DNA sequence: TGTGCCAGCAGGATTTCTAGCGGCACAGATACGCAGTATTTT. Translation gives CASRISSGTDTQYF.